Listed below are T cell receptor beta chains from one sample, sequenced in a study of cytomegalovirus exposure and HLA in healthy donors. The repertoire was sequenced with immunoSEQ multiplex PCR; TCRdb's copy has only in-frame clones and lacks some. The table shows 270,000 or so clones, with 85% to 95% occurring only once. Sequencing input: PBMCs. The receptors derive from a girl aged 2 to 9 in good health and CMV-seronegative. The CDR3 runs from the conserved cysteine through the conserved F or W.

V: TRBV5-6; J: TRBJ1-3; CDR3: CASSWDRGGNTIYF
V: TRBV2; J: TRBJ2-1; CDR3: CASSAQYNEQFF
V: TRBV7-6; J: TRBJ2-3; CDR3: CASRRGRETDTQYF
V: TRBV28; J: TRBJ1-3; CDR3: CASSPPGQGSVGNTIYF
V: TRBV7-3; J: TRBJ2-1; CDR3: CASSPRTGVNEQFF
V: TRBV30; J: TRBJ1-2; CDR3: CAWSAEGYGYTF
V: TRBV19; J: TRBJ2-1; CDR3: CASSAINEQFF
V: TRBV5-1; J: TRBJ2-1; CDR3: CASSPLAGGPSGEQFF
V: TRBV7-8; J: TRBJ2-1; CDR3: CASSLAQGGAYNEQFF
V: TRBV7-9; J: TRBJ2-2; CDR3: CASSTVRGRAGTGELFF
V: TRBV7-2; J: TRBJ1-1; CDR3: CASSDRLANTEAFF
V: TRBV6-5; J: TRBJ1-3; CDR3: CASSYSPPGIGNTIYF
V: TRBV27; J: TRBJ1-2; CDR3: CASTFGTGGEYGYTF
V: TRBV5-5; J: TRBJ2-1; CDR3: CASSRGLRHNEQFF
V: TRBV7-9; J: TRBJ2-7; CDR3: CASSLFAGGTYEQYF
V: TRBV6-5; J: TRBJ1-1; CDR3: CASSTGTGKRNEAFF
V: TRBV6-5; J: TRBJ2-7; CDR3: CASSRGLDYEQYF